One sample yielded the 18 T cell receptor beta chains listed below, sequenced in a study of blood T cells in healthy people across ages. Next came a second PCR, run for about 6 to 12 cycles, which used a sample-barcoded 5' primer along with a J-beta primer mix. TCRdb reanalysed the 5' RACE reads using MiXCR and keeps one entry per CDR3 protein. The profile shows about 1.6 million distinct CDR3 sequences, about 31% of them singletons. The sequencing input was blood. These receptors originate from a woman in her twenties or thirties in good health.

This clonotype was seen repeatedly, ten times or more. V usage is TRBV20-1 and J usage is TRBJ2-7; perhaps TRBD1 as D (6 bases). Trimming removed 5 bases at V and 5 bases at J, with 10 bases between. Germline loops: CDR1 DFQATT, CDR2 SNEGSKA (reference sequence). This CDR3 is built from 11 residues. CDR3 DNA sequence: TGCAGTGCTCCTCAGGGGAACGAGCAGTACTTC. It is translated as CSAPQGNEQYF.

The chain recombines TRBV24-1 with TRBJ2-1; 11 positions agree with TRBD1. The V gene end was trimmed by 3 bases and the J gene end by 9 bases; junction bases not matched to a gene: 12. This CDR3 is built from 17 residues. Per germline, CDR1 KGHDR and CDR2 SFDVKD. The CDR3 DNA reads as TGTGCCACCAGTGATCCAGTCAAGGGACAGGGGGTCCTTGAGCAGTTCTTC. Translating it yields CATSDPVKGQGVLEQFF.

This clonotype was seen a few times. Possible read error: a much larger clone is one base away. The chain links TRBV4-1 to TRBJ2-7; D is perhaps TRBD1 (5 bases). Per the germline V gene, CDR1 is MGHRA and CDR2 is YSYEKL. CDR3 size: 12 residues. Trimming removed 4 bases from V and 6 bases from J, with 10 bases in between. The CDR3 sequence: CASSPDSREQYF. As DNA, the CDR3 is TGCGCCAGCAGCCCCGACAGCCGCGAGCAGTACTTC.

This clonotype was counted between two and nine times. The V call is TRBV18, the J call TRBJ1-5; D not resolved. Germline V gene sequence: CDR1 KGHSH, CDR2 LQKENI. The CDR3 has 16 residues. Trimming removed 5 bases from V and 0 bases from J, with 14 bases in between. The CDR3 spells CASSATTPYSNQPQHF. Here the CDR3 DNA reads TGTGCCAGCTCAGCAACTACACCCTATAGCAATCAGCCCCAGCATTTT.

The J gene is TRBJ2-5, the V gene TRBV15; 9 nucleotides agree with TRBD2. The trim removed 4 bases at V and 2 bases at J, leaving 8 bases unmatched. The CDR3 extends over 16 amino acids. Germline values: CDR1 LNHNV, CDR2 YYDKDF (reference sequence). CDR3 loop: CATSTRLAEPQETQYF. In nucleotides, the CDR3 is TGTGCCACCAGCACCCGACTAGCGGAACCTCAAGAGACCCAGTACTTC.

The gene calls are TRBV6-2 or TRBV6-3 and TRBJ2-7; 10 nucleotides agree with TRBD1. Germline CDR1 is MNHEY and CDR2 is SVGEGT. Unmatched junction bases numbered 6, after V lost 5 bases and J lost 2 bases. The CDR3 covers 15 residues. The CDR3 DNA is TGTGCCAGCAGTCGACTCGGACAGGGGGCCTACGAGCAGTACTTC. Translated: CASSRLGQGAYEQYF.

The gene calls are TRBV9 and TRBJ2-1; 9 bases align to TRBD2. CDR1 is SGDLS and CDR2 is YYNGEE in the germline V gene. CDR3 size: 16 residues. V lost 4 bases, J lost 9 bases, and 14 bases stayed unmatched. CDR3 in DNA: TGTGCCAGCAGCCTAAGAGCGGCGGGAGGGAGGGGTGAGCAGTTCTTC. This codes for CASSLRAAGGRGEQFF. The whole variable domain, filled in from reference TRBV9 and TRBJ2-1, reads DSGVTQTPKHLITATGQRVTLRCSPRSGDLSVYWYQQSLDQGLQFLIQYYNGEERAKGNILERFSAQQFPDLHSELNLSSLELGDSALYFCASSLRAAGGRGEQFFGPGTRLTVL.

This chain connects TRBV7-9 to TRBJ2-5; 9 positions match TRBD2. Germline loops: CDR1 SEHNR, CDR2 FQNEAQ (reference sequence). V lost 5 bases and J lost 4; bases outside the gene matches: 5. The CDR3 consists of 14 residues. This CDR3 reads CASSTTTSGETQYF. The CDR3 nucleotides are TGTGCCAGCAGCACCACGACTAGCGGAGAGACCCAGTACTTC. Drawing the rest from reference TRBV7-9 and TRBJ2-5, the complete variable domain is DTGVSQNPRHKITKRGQNVTFRCDPISEHNRLYWYRQTLGQGPEFLTYFQNEAQLEKSRLLSDRFSAERPKGSFSTLEIQRTEQGDSAMYLCASSTTTSGETQYFGPGTRLLVL.

DNA of the CDR3: TGTGCCAGCAAGGGACAGGGTATGTACGAGCAGTACTTC. Translated, it gives CASKGQGMYEQYF. The gene calls are TRBV2 and TRBJ2-7, with TRBD1 matching 9 bases. The CDR3 runs to 13 residues. V trimming: 7 bases; J trimming: 4 bases; junction bases outside the gene matches: 5. Per germline, CDR1 SNHLY and CDR2 FYNNEI.

This clonotype appeared a few times. The genes are TRBV5-1 and TRBJ2-3, with unresolved D. CDR3 size: 13 residues. Per germline, CDR1 SGHRS and CDR2 YFSETQ. The V end lost 0 bases, the J end lost 9 bases, and 11 bases lay between the germline ends. The CDR3 bases are TGCGCCAGCAGCTTGGTAATTTCAGGCACGCAGTATTTT. The encoded protein is CASSLVISGTQYF.

In its sample, this clonotype was seen a few times. V and J are TRBV15 and TRBJ2-3; the match to TRBD2 covers 10 bases. This CDR3 region has 18 residues. The V segment lost 4 bases and the J segment 4 bases; nucleotides outside the gene matches: 14. Germline loops: CDR1 LNHNV, CDR2 YYDKDF (reference sequence). CDR3 sequence: CATSIPHSSGGNPDTQYF. CDR3 nucleotide sequence: TGTGCCACCAGCATCCCTCACTCTAGCGGGGGAAACCCAGATACGCAGTATTTT.

This chain uses TRBV4-1 with TRBJ2-5; 8 positions match TRBD2. Looked up from germline, CDR1 is MGHRA and CDR2 is YSYEKL. The trim removed 0 bases at V and 2 bases at J, leaving 11 bases unmatched. The CDR3 extends over 18 amino acids. This CDR3 reads CASSQDLIGTRVQETQYF. CDR3 DNA: TGCGCCAGCAGCCAAGATCTGATTGGGACTAGGGTACAAGAGACCCAGTACTTC.

The chain carries TRBV6-1 and TRBJ1-2, with D unresolved. This CDR3 comprises 10 residues. Looked up from germline, CDR1 is MNHNS and CDR2 is SASEGT. The V end lost 3 bases, the J end lost 8 bases, and 4 bases lay between the germline ends. This chain's CDR3 is CASSDEGYTF. CDR3 sequence (DNA): TGTGCCAGCAGTGATGAGGGCTACACCTTC.

V is TRBV5-1 and J is TRBJ2-6; possibly TRBD1 or TRBD2 for D (5 bases each). Germline V gives CDR1 SGHRS, CDR2 YFSETQ. This CDR3 is 15 amino acids long. Trimming shortened V by 0 bases and J by 18 bases, and 22 bases separated the two germline ends. Written as DNA, the CDR3 is TGCGCCAGCAGCTTGGACGGGGCTGGGGCCAACGTCTGGACTTTC. Its protein is CASSLDGAGANVWTF.

This chain connects TRBV29-1 to TRBJ1-2; D gene unclear. This CDR3 is built from 14 residues. The germline V gene encodes CDR1 SQVTM and CDR2 ANQGSEA. Trimming stripped 1 base from V and 2 bases from J, with 11 bases between. Here the CDR3 reads CSVEVGRRNYGYTF. DNA for the CDR3: TGCAGCGTTGAAGTAGGAAGACGGAACTATGGCTACACCTTC.

The chain recombines TRBV3-1 with TRBJ1-1; D ambiguous. This CDR3 comprises 15 residues. V shed 4 bases and J shed 5 bases, with 17 bases lying between them. Germline CDR1 is LGHDT and CDR2 is YNNKEL (reference sequence). The CDR3, as DNA: TGTGCCAGCAGCCTTACCTCGGGATTCCGAACTGAAGCTTTCTTT. This gives the protein CASSLTSGFRTEAFF.

In its sample, this clonotype was seen a few times. V and J are TRBV12-3 or TRBV12-4 and TRBJ2-1; weak D call: TRBD2 (6 bases). Trimming shortened V by 6 bases and J by 12 bases, and 18 bases separated the two germline ends. The CDR3 is 13 residues long. CDR3 sequence reads: CASSLASELGQFF. The CDR3 region has the DNA TGTGCCAGCAGCCTCGCTAGCGAGTTAGGGCAGTTCTTC.

This chain connects TRBV5-4 to TRBJ1-2; TRBD1 matches at 7 bases. The CDR3 runs 15 residues. The V gene's germline CDR1 is SGHNT and CDR2 YYREEE (reference sequence). The trim removed 4 bases at V and 4 bases at J, leaving 10 bases unmatched. The CDR3 sequence: CASSPVYDRAYGYTF. Written as DNA, the CDR3 is TGTGCCAGCAGCCCGGTTTATGACAGGGCCTATGGCTACACCTTC. The variable domain in full, completed from reference TRBV5-4 and TRBJ1-2, reads ETGVTQSPTHLIKTRGQQVTLRCSSQSGHNTVSWYQQALGQGPQFIFQYYREEENGRGNFPPRFSGLQFPNYSSELNVNALELDDSALYLCASSPVYDRAYGYTFGSGTRLTVV.